Listed here are 20 T cell receptor beta chains from one sample, sequenced in a study of cytomegalovirus exposure and HLA in healthy donors. Both 60 Vbeta primers and 13 Jbeta primers went into the PCR. Sequenced by immunoSEQ multiplex PCR; TCRdb stores in-frame clones only, minus some. The sample carries some 130,000 clones, 60% to 80% recorded once. Sequencing input: PBMCs. These receptors originate from a man aged 25-45 years in good health and CMV-seronegative.

The rearrangement links TRBV5-1 to TRBJ2-3; TRBD1 aligns across 8 bases. The CDR3 has 15 residues. Germline assignment: CDR1 SGHRS and CDR2 YFSETQ. V lost 7 bases and J lost 1; bases outside the gene matches: 8. CDR3 nucleotides: TGCGCCAGCGGAGTAGGACAGGGAGGCACAGATACGCAGTATTTT. Translation: CASGVGQGGTDTQYF.

The chain couples TRBV7-8 to TRBJ2-3; D call uncertain. The germline CDR1 and CDR2 sequences are SGHVS and FQNEAQ. This CDR3 contains 13 residues. The germline V and J ends were trimmed by 2 bases and 0 bases, with 3 bases remaining between them. The CDR3, as DNA: TGTGCCAGCAGCTTATTAAGCACAGATACGCAGTATTTT. As protein: CASSLLSTDTQYF.

This rearrangement joins TRBV11-3 to TRBJ2-7; 7 bases line up with TRBD2. Germline V gene lookup returns CDR1 SGHNT and CDR2 YENEEA. J lost 5 bases, V lost 9 bases, and 16 bases had no gene match. This CDR3 has 15 amino acids. The CDR3 reads CARLLSGPPRDEQYF. DNA for the CDR3: TGTGCCAGGCTGCTTAGCGGGCCGCCGAGGGACGAGCAGTACTTC. Variable domain in full (rest from reference TRBV11-3 and TRBJ2-7): EAGVVQSPRYKIIEKKQPVAFWCNPISGHNTLYWYLQNLGQGPELLIRYENEEAVDDSQLPKDRFSAERLKGVDSTLKIQPAELGDSAVYLCARLLSGPPRDEQYFGPGTRLTVT.

This clone occurred a few times. The chain couples TRBV29-1 to TRBJ2-7, with 14 bases lining up with TRBD2. Looked up from germline, CDR1 is SQVTM and CDR2 is ANQGSEA. This CDR3 has 15 amino acids. Germline trimming cut 2 bases from V and 5 bases from J; bases unmatched to any gene: 5. DNA for the CDR3: TGCAGCGTTGAACAAGGGACTAGCGGGAGTGACGAGCAGTACTTC. Encoded protein: CSVEQGTSGSDEQYF.

This clone was counted only a few times. The chain recombines TRBV19 with TRBJ2-3; D is perhaps TRBD1 (5 bases). The V gene lost 5 bases and the J gene lost 5 bases, with 14 bases spanning the gap. Germline V CDR1 and CDR2: LNHDA, SQIVND (reference sequence). The length of the CDR3 is 14 residues. CDR3 DNA sequence: TGTGCCAGTAGTTTCCAGGGTTTTGGAGATACGCAGTATTTT. The encoded protein is CASSFQGFGDTQYF.

As concerns this clone: One junction end disagrees with the germline gene, perhaps due to a read error. This chain's CDR3 is CASSLAGLRADEQFF. The CDR3 DNA is TGTGCCAGCAGCCTAGCGGGACTAAGGGCCGATGAGCAGTTCTTC. This chain connects TRBV7-2 to TRBJ2-1; 9 nucleotides agree with TRBD2. The CDR3 has 15 residues. CDR1 SGHTA and CDR2 FQGNSA come from the germline V gene.

V gene TRBV18 combines with J gene TRBJ2-5, with 7 bases matching TRBD1. In germline, CDR1 is KGHSH, CDR2 LQKENI. The CDR3 is 14 amino acids. After removal of 5 bases from V and 11 bases from J, the junction contained 14 bases not matched to a gene. The CDR3 DNA reads as TGTGCCAGCTCAGGAAGAAACGGACAGGAAGAGCAGTACTTC. Protein product: CASSGRNGQEEQYF.

The V and J genes are TRBV15 and TRBJ1-2, with no clear D. V lost 1 base to trimming and J lost 4 bases, with 10 bases between them. The CDR3 is 14 amino acids. CDR1 LNHNV and CDR2 YYDKDF come from the germline V gene (reference sequence). Here the CDR3 reads CATSRARESYGYTF. The CDR3 region has the DNA TGTGCCACCAGCAGAGCACGAGAGAGCTATGGCTACACCTTC.

The chain employs TRBV5-8 and TRBJ2-5, with 8 bases lining up with TRBD2. Germline V lookup: CDR1 SGHTS, CDR2 YDEGEE. V was clipped by 5 bases and J by 3 bases; unmatched bases: 18. This CDR3 is built from 18 residues. The CDR3 nucleotides read TGTGCCAGCAGTCGTCGGTGGGGTAGCGGGACTTGGAAAGAGACCCAGTACTTC. This translates into CASSRRWGSGTWKETQYF.

J is TRBJ2-5 and V is TRBV4-1, with 9 nucleotides matching TRBD2. CDR1 is MGHRA, CDR2 YSYEKL, per germline. The V segment lost 3 bases and the J segment 5 bases; nucleotides outside the gene matches: 4. CDR3 size: 14 residues. The CDR3 here is CASSQREGLETQYF. In DNA form, the CDR3 reads TGCGCCAGCAGCCAGCGGGAGGGGCTGGAGACCCAGTACTTC.

This chain links TRBV5-1 with TRBJ2-1; D not resolved. Germline CDR1 reads SGHRS; CDR2 reads YFSETQ. The CDR3 runs to 11 residues. The V end was cut by 1 base, the J end by 9 bases, with 5 bases between. This CDR3 is CASSLSSEQFF. CDR3 in DNA: TGCGCCAGCAGCTTGTCTAGTGAGCAGTTCTTC.

This clone was observed once. V is TRBV9 and J is TRBJ2-1; 13 positions match TRBD2. The CDR3 runs to 13 residues. Germline V CDR1 and CDR2: SGDLS, YYNGEE. J was trimmed by 7 bases and V by 7 bases; bases with no gene match: 2. The CDR3 DNA reads TGTGCCAGCGGACTAGCGGGAGTGAATGAGCAGTTCTTC. Protein sequence: CASGLAGVNEQFF.

The rearrangement links TRBV28 to TRBJ1-2; D not certain. The CDR3 runs 16 residues. V shed 5 bases and J shed 4 bases, with 20 bases lying between them. In germline, CDR1 is MDHEN, CDR2 SYDVKM. The CDR3 here is CASSPPFSSVVYGYTF. CDR3 DNA: TGTGCCAGCAGTCCCCCCTTTTCATCAGTTGTCTATGGCTACACCTTC.

In this sample, this clone turned up a few times. The V gene is TRBV28, the J gene TRBJ1-5, with 10 bases matching TRBD1. CDR1 is MDHEN and CDR2 is SYDVKM in the germline V gene. There are 16 residues in the CDR3. The junction had 8 bases not matched to a gene; V was cut back by 4 bases and J by 5 bases. CDR3 sequence reads: CASSSTGTGVDQPQHF. DNA for the CDR3: TGTGCCAGCAGTTCAACCGGGACAGGGGTGGATCAGCCCCAGCATTTT. Supplemented by reference TRBV28 and TRBJ1-5, the full variable domain reads DVKVTQSSRYLVKRTGEKVFLECVQDMDHENMFWYRQDPGLGLRLIYFSYDVKMKEKGDIPEGYSVSREKKERFSLILESASTNQTSMYLCASSSTGTGVDQPQHFGDGTRLSIL.

The chain is built from TRBV6-5 and TRBJ2-7, with 7 bases matching TRBD1. CDR1 is MNHEY, CDR2 SVGAGI, per germline. V trimming: 6 bases; J trimming: 4 bases; junction bases outside the gene matches: 6. The CDR3 spans 13 residues. The CDR3: CASSRGQLYEQYF. CDR3 coding DNA: TGTGCCAGCAGCCGGGGACAGCTATACGAGCAGTACTTC.

This sequence joins TRBV9 and TRBJ2-7; 7 nucleotides agree with TRBD2. Germline V gives CDR1 SGDLS, CDR2 YYNGEE. The CDR3 sequence is 13 residues long. V was pared by 0 bases and J by 7 bases, with 4 bases of the junction left unmatched. CDR3 sequence: CASSVGGGWEQYF. CDR3 nucleotides: TGTGCCAGCAGCGTAGGGGGGGGATGGGAGCAGTACTTC.

Remarks on this clone: Other DNA sequences from this sample encode an identical CDR3 as well. The chain couples TRBV7-2 to TRBJ2-1; 15 nucleotides align to TRBD2. V shed 3 bases and J 7 bases; nucleotides not matched to a gene: 4. The CDR3 has 16 residues. Germline CDR1 is SGHTA and CDR2 is FQGNSA. CDR3 coding DNA: TGTGCCAGCAGCTTGGGAGGGACTAGCGGGAGGAATGAGCAGTTCTTC. This sequence encodes CASSLGGTSGRNEQFF. Looking up the rest from reference TRBV7-2 and TRBJ2-1 gives the full variable domain: GAGVSQSPSNKVTEKGKDVELRCDPISGHTALYWYRQSLGQGLEFLIYFQGNSAPDKSGLPSDRFSAERTGGSVSTLTIQRTQQEDSAVYLCASSLGGTSGRNEQFFGPGTRLTVL.

The chain joins TRBV5-1 to TRBJ2-1, with 9 bases matching TRBD2. V dropped 0 bases and J dropped 6; count of bases not matched to a gene: 4. Germline lookup yields CDR1 SGHRS and CDR2 YFSETQ. The CDR3 runs to 15 residues. This chain's CDR3 is CASSLGLAGSNEQFF. In nucleotides, the CDR3 is TGCGCCAGCAGCTTGGGGCTAGCGGGAAGCAATGAGCAGTTCTTC.

This rearrangement joins TRBV9 to TRBJ2-1, with TRBD2 as a possible D gene (5 bases). The V and J ends lost 0 bases and 6 bases respectively, with 10 bases between them. Germline V CDR1 and CDR2: SGDLS, YYNGEE. This CDR3 region has 14 residues. This CDR3 is CASSVAGSGNEQFF. CDR3 nucleotides: TGTGCCAGCAGCGTAGCTGGCAGCGGCAATGAGCAGTTCTTC. Combining the CDR3 with reference TRBV9 and TRBJ2-1 gives the whole variable domain DSGVTQTPKHLITATGQRVTLRCSPRSGDLSVYWYQQSLDQGLQFLIQYYNGEERAKGNILERFSAQQFPDLHSELNLSSLELGDSALYFCASSVAGSGNEQFFGPGTRLTVL.

Of note for this clone: It is likely a read error, because the conserved phenylalanine at the end of the CDR3 is missing. The V and J genes are TRBV19 and TRBJ1-2; the D is unclear. CDR1 LNHDA and CDR2 SQIVND come from the germline V gene (reference sequence). Trimming took off 5 bases at V and 4 bases at J, with 20 bases between the two ends. The CDR3 totals 16 residues. The chain's CDR3 is CASSRLTGSSSYGYTI. CDR3 coding DNA: TGTGCCAGTAGTCGTTTGACGGGATCCTCCAGCTATGGCTACACCATC.